This T cell receptor (beta chain) comes out of a study of cytomegalovirus exposure and HLA in healthy donors. The primer mix had 60 Vbeta and 13 Jbeta primers. TCRdb keeps only in-frame clones here, not all; method: immunoSEQ multiplex PCR. This table holds around 49,000 clones, around 81% found once. This CDR3 spans 14 amino acids. Unmatched junction bases numbered 7, after V lost 3 bases and J lost 7 bases. Germline CDR1 is SGDLS and CDR2 is YYNGEE. The source of this sequence is a man aged 30 to 39 in good health and CMV-seropositive. The V call is TRBV9, the J call TRBJ1-5; 7 bases fit TRBD1. The sequenced sample consisted of PBMCs. The CDR3 loop is CASSGTGVGQPQHF. The CDR3 coding sequence is TGTGCCAGCAGCGGTACAGGGGTAGGACAGCCCCAGCATTTT.